This is a list of T cell receptor beta chains from one sample in a study of T cell responses to AZD1222 COVID-19 vaccine. TCRdb's copy holds only in-frame clones and misses some; the assay was immunoSEQ multiplex PCR. The repertoire holds roughly 100,000 clones, with around 89% as singletons. The sample here was peripheral blood, taken on day 0 of AZD1222 vaccination. These receptors were collected from an adult in good health. The CDR3 runs from the conserved cysteine through the conserved F or W. Each record gives: J gene, V gene, clone size, D gene, CDR3 protein, CDR3 DNA. A D gene is named only where the DNA matches it firmly. Size values are once, few and many counts, or a class for expanded clones, and some rows have none.

TRBJ2-7 TRBV18 - - CASSPTVGYEQYF TGTGCCAGCTCACCAACAGTGGGCTACGAGCAGTACTTC
TRBJ1-4 TRBV27 - - CASSSPGTRREKLFF TGTGCCAGCAGTTCCCCCGGGACGAGAAGAGAAAAACTGTTTTTT
TRBJ2-2 TRBV3-1/TRBV3-2 - TRBD2 CASSPLAGESPGELFF TGTGCCAGCAGCCCCCTAGCGGGAGAGAGCCCCGGGGAGCTGTTTTTT
TRBJ1-3 TRBV7-9 - TRBD1 CASSLQGGNTIYF TGTGCCAGCAGCCTACAGGGGGGAAACACCATATATTTT
TRBJ1-3 TRBV7-9 - - CASSFMGDTIYF TGTGCCAGCAGCTTCATGGGAGACACCATATATTTT
TRBJ1-2 TRBV14 - TRBD1 CASSPRTGDSYTF TGTGCCAGCAGCCCTCGGACAGGGGATAGCTACACCTTC
TRBJ1-3 TRBV11-2 - - CASSRGGGGNTIYF TGTGCCAGCAGCCGCGGAGGCGGTGGAAACACCATATATTTT
TRBJ2-7 TRBV12-2 - - CASRLVLSGQGCEQYF TGTGCAAGTCGCTTAGTTCTCTCGGGACAGGGATGCGAGCAGTACTTC
TRBJ2-1 TRBV19 - TRBD2 CASSNSGGSYNEQFF TGTGCCAGTAGTAATTCGGGAGGCTCCTACAATGAGCAGTTCTTC
TRBJ2-2 TRBV7-9 - TRBD2 CASSPRGGSNTGELFF TGTGCCAGCAGCCCGCGTGGCGGGAGTAACACCGGGGAGCTGTTTTTT
TRBJ1-1 TRBV9 - TRBD1 CASSPIGTGLLNTEAFF TGTGCCAGCAGCCCCATCGGGACAGGGCTTTTGAACACTGAAGCTTTCTTT
TRBJ1-4 TRBV12-3/TRBV12-4 - - CASSLGTGKLFF TGTGCCAGCAGTCTCGGGACCGGAAAACTGTTTTTT
TRBJ2-1 TRBV2 once - CASSYRSNEQFF TGTGCCAGCAGCTACAGGAGCAATGAGCAGTTCTTC
TRBJ2-1 TRBV7-3 - - CASSLEISYNEQFF TGTGCCAGCAGCTTGGAAATCTCCTACAATGAGCAGTTCTTC
TRBJ2-7 TRBV7-9 - TRBD1 CASSLGGQGSYSYEQYF TGTGCCAGCAGCTTAGGAGGACAGGGTTCCTATTCCTACGAGCAGTACTTC
TRBJ1-4 TRBV4-2 - - CASSQEGLKLFF TGTGCCAGCAGCCAAGAGGGTTTAAAACTGTTTTTT
TRBJ2-1 TRBV7-3 - - CASSSRLGSYNEQFF TGTGCCAGCAGCTCTCGACTAGGCTCCTACAATGAGCAGTTCTTC
TRBJ1-1 TRBV29-1 - - CSVEQRRAFF TGCAGCGTTGAACAGCGAAGGGCTTTCTTT
TRBJ2-7 TRBV6-6 - TRBD2 CAISAGTYEQYF TGTGCCATCTCAGCGGGGACCTACGAGCAGTACTTC
TRBJ1-2 TRBV28 - TRBD1 CASSGTVPNYGYTF TGTGCCAGCAGCGGGACAGTCCCTAACTATGGCTACACCTTC
TRBJ2-1 TRBV7-9 - - CASSSPRTTYNEQFF TGTGCCAGCAGCTCCCCCCGGACTACCTACAATGAGCAGTTCTTC
TRBJ1-1 TRBV18 - - CASSRIQNTEAFF TGTGCCAGCTCACGAATTCAGAACACTGAAGCTTTCTTT
TRBJ1-2 TRBV19 - - CASSIAGRGGYTF TGTGCCAGTAGTATAGCAGGGAGAGGTGGCTACACCTTC
TRBJ2-1 TRBV10-3 once - CAIRQGNSYNEQFF TGTGCCATCAGGCAGGGGAACTCCTACAATGAGCAGTTCTTC
TRBJ1-5 TRBV4-3 - - CASSQEWNNQPQHF TGCGCCAGCAGCCAAGAATGGAACAATCAGCCCCAGCATTTT
TRBJ1-2 TRBV28 - TRBD1 CASSPDRVYGYTF TGTGCCAGCAGCCCCGACAGGGTCTATGGCTACACCTTC
TRBJ1-1 TRBV3-1/TRBV3-2 once TRBD1 CASSSQGAANTEAFF TGTGCCAGCAGCTCTCAGGGGGCCGCGAACACTGAAGCTTTCTTT
TRBJ2-2 TRBV2 - TRBD2 CASSGLAGPGGELFF TGTGCCAGCAGCGGACTAGCGGGACCCGGCGGGGAGCTGTTTTTT
TRBJ2-2 TRBV5-1 - TRBD1 CAARQGDVGELFF TGCGCCGCACGACAGGGCGACGTCGGGGAGCTGTTTTTT
TRBJ2-2 TRBV7-3 once - CASSGRKTGELFF TGTGCCAGCAGTGGCCGTAAAACCGGGGAGCTGTTTTTT
TRBJ1-5 TRBV6-1 once - CASSEMVGRRGNQPQHF TGTGCCAGCAGTGAAATGGTAGGGCGGAGGGGCAATCAGCCCCAGCATTTT
TRBJ2-7 TRBV27 - - CASSLSTASSYEQYF TGTGCCAGCAGTTTATCGACAGCTAGCTCCTACGAGCAGTACTTC
TRBJ2-2 TRBV7-7 - TRBD2 CASSRTSGRALGTGELFF TGTGCTAGCAGCCGGACTAGCGGGAGGGCCCTAGGCACCGGGGAGCTGTTTTTT
TRBJ2-1 TRBV5-1 once TRBD2 CASSAGLAILNEQFF TGCGCCAGCAGCGCGGGACTAGCGATTCTCAATGAGCAGTTCTTC
TRBJ2-5 TRBV28 - - CASGVAGPQETQYF TGTGCCAGCGGGGTGGCCGGACCCCAAGAGACCCAGTACTTC